The T cell receptor beta chain under discussion was sequenced for a study of T-cell reconstitution after alpha-beta-depleted transplantation in children. Findings and limits, study-wide: Newly produced T cells mostly provided counts and TCRbeta diversity after one year, as hyperexpanded clones declined. Approximately two months post-transplant, alpha-beta T cells reportedly originated from several hundred expanded graft clones.

Notes on this clonotype: Antigen specificity is unknown.

Unique molecular identifiers were used in preparing the TCRbeta library. MiXCR, applied by TCRdb to the PCR reads, yields one record per CDR3 protein. In the table there are around 600,000 distinct CDR3 sequences, about 21% of which are singletons. Sample: PBMCs, mostly from graft donor cells, taken 360 days after TCRalphabeta/CD19-depleted stem cell transplant. This clonotype was sampled from a boy in the first two years of life who had a stem cell transplant for acute myeloid leukemia, so the T cells may come from the graft donor.

CDR3 protein: CASKTGKDYGYTF. The CDR3 coding sequence is TGTGCCAGCAAGACAGGGAAAGACTATGGCTACACCTTC. V usage is TRBV6-2 or TRBV6-3 and J usage is TRBJ1-2; 7 bases align to TRBD1. The CDR3 runs to 13 residues. V shed 7 bases and J 3 bases; nucleotides not matched to a gene: 5. The V gene's germline CDR1 is MNHEY and CDR2 SVGEGT.